The 4 T cell receptor beta chains reported below all come from one sample, sequenced in a study of T-cell reconstitution after alpha-beta-depleted transplantation in children. Unique molecular identifiers were used to barcode this TCRbeta library. TCRdb independently ran MiXCR on the PCR reads; one entry per CDR3 protein. The data contain approximately 500,000 distinct CDR3 sequences, 25% to 30% of them singletons. The sequencing used PBMCs, collected before TCRalphabeta/CD19-depleted stem cell transplant. The receptors here all came from a boy in the first two years of life with Wiskott-Aldrich syndrome, due to receive a stem cell transplant.

This clonotype was counted a few times. The V gene is TRBV20-1, the J gene TRBJ2-2; D gene uncertain. The germline V and J ends were trimmed by 5 bases and 0 bases, with 7 bases remaining between them. CDR3 length equals 13 residues. Looked up from germline, CDR1 is DFQATT and CDR2 is SNEGSKA (reference sequence). The CDR3 nucleotides read TGCAGTGCTGAGTCAGCGAACACCGGGGAGCTGTTTTTT. This translates into CSAESANTGELFF.

The V call is TRBV7-2, the J call TRBJ2-7; no clear D. With 1 base removed from V and 0 bases from J, the gap between germline ends came to 10 bases. CDR3 length equals 15 residues. Looked up from germline, CDR1 is SGHTA and CDR2 is FQGNSA. CDR3 DNA: TGTGCCAGCAGCTTAGTTTGGGGATCCTCCTACGAGCAGTACTTC. It is translated as CASSLVWGSSYEQYF.

CDR3 residues: CASSLGLGGYEQYF. CDR3 coding DNA: TGTGCCAGCAGCTTAGGTCTAGGGGGCTACGAGCAGTACTTC. The genes are TRBV7-2 and TRBJ2-7; D possibly corresponds to TRBD1 (6 bases). Trimming cost V 1 base and J 3 bases, with 10 bases left between them. This CDR3 has 14 amino acids. Germline CDR1 reads SGHTA; CDR2 reads FQGNSA.

The chain links TRBV5-1 to TRBJ1-2; 8 nucleotides align to TRBD1. There are 14 residues in the CDR3. V gave up 4 bases and J gave up 5 bases; unmatched junction bases: 7. CDR1 is SGHRS, CDR2 YFSETQ, per germline. CDR3 nucleotide sequence: TGCGCCAGCAGCATGGGACAGGAACGATATGGCTACACCTTC. Its translation: CASSMGQERYGYTF.